What follows are 10 T cell receptor beta chains derived from one specimen sequenced in a study of blood T cell repertoires in COVID-19. TCRdb's copy holds only in-frame clones and misses some; the assay was immunoSEQ multiplex PCR. In the table there are around 120,000 clones, about nine tenths of which are singletons. The sample was peripheral blood. The source is a woman aged 70-85 years with acute or convalescent COVID-19.

This clone occurred a few times. This chain connects TRBV24-1 to TRBJ1-2, with D perhaps matching TRBD1 (5 bases). The CDR3 spans 14 residues. Trimming shortened V by 2 bases and J by 4 bases, and 10 bases separated the two germline ends. The germline V gene has CDR1 KGHDR and CDR2 SFDVKD. Here the CDR3 reads CATSDSGLSYGYTF. DNA of the CDR3: TGTGCCACCAGTGATTCGGGACTAAGCTATGGCTACACCTTC.

Worth noting for this clone: Other DNA sequences from this sample encode an identical CDR3 as well. J is TRBJ2-1 and V is TRBV7-9; 8 bases are a match to TRBD1. Trimming removed 5 bases from V and 5 bases from J; junction bases left unmatched: 2. Germline V lookup: CDR1 SEHNR, CDR2 FQNEAQ (reference sequence). CDR3 length equals 13 residues. The CDR3, as DNA: TGTGCCAGCAGCCCGGACAGGGACAATGAGCAGTTCTTC. Its protein product is CASSPDRDNEQFF. The entire variable domain, with the rest obtained from reference TRBV7-9 and TRBJ2-1, is as follows: DTGVSQNPRHKITKRGQNVTFRCDPISEHNRLYWYRQTLGQGPEFLTYFQNEAQLEKSRLLSDRFSAERPKGSFSTLEIQRTEQGDSAMYLCASSPDRDNEQFFGPGTRLTVL.

CDR3 sequence: CAMGQTTIYF. In DNA, the CDR3 is TGTGCCATGGGACAGACGACCATATATTTT. The chain uses TRBV10-3 and TRBJ1-3; 7 bases align to TRBD1. CDR1 is ENHRY and CDR2 is SYGVKD in the germline V gene. V lost 9 bases to trimming and J lost 10 bases; unmatched junction nucleotides: 3. The CDR3 spans 10 residues.

V and J are TRBV9 and TRBJ1-3, with D unresolved. The CDR3 consists of 15 residues. Germline V CDR1 and CDR2: SGDLS, YYNGEE. Trimming cost V 3 bases and J 0 bases, with 10 bases left between them. The CDR3 coding sequence is TGTGCCAGCAGCGCCGTCGGGGTCTCTGGAAACACCATATATTTT. Its protein is CASSAVGVSGNTIYF. Based on the CDR3 plus reference TRBV9 and TRBJ1-3, the full variable domain is DSGVTQTPKHLITATGQRVTLRCSPRSGDLSVYWYQQSLDQGLQFLIQYYNGEERAKGNILERFSAQQFPDLHSELNLSSLELGDSALYFCASSAVGVSGNTIYFGEGSWLTVV.

The chain is built from TRBV7-9 and TRBJ1-3; D gene uncertain. This CDR3 is 15 amino acids long. Trimming took 7 bases from V and 4 from J, leaving 17 bases between them. Germline V gene data show CDR1 as SEHNR and CDR2 as FQNEAQ (reference sequence). The CDR3 nucleotides are TGTGCCAGCACCCGGTCGGCCTCGAGGGGAAACACCATATATTTT. This encodes CASTRSASRGNTIYF.

The chain links TRBV7-3 to TRBJ1-1, with 8 bases fitting TRBD1. V lost 4 bases to trimming and J lost 5 bases; unmatched junction nucleotides: 3. Germline assignment: CDR1 SGHTA and CDR2 FQGTGA. The CDR3 is made up of 13 amino acids. The CDR3 DNA follows: TGTGCCAGCAGCTCTCGACAGGGGACTGAAGCTTTCTTT. Translating gives CASSSRQGTEAFF. The full variable domain, completed using reference TRBV7-3 and TRBJ1-1, is GAGVSQTPSNKVTEKGKYVELRCDPISGHTALYWYRQSLGQGPEFLIYFQGTGAADDSGLPNDRFFAVRPEGSVSTLKIQRTERGDSAVYLCASSSRQGTEAFFGQGTRLTVV.

This clone was seen only a few times. The V gene is TRBV5-1, the J gene TRBJ1-6; D is undetermined. V shed 0 bases and J shed 1 base, with 11 bases lying between them. Per the germline V gene, CDR1 is SGHRS and CDR2 is YFSETQ. The CDR3 is 17 amino acids. The CDR3, as DNA: TGCGCCAGCAGCTTGGCTGCTTCTACGTCCTATAATTCACCCCTCCACTTT. It yields the protein CASSLAASTSYNSPLHF.

This chain uses TRBV6-6 with TRBJ1-2; tentative D call: TRBD1 (6 bases). In germline, CDR1 is MNHNY, CDR2 SVGAGI (reference sequence). This CDR3 has 15 residues. Deletions cut 2 bases from V and 5 bases from J, with 15 bases between. In nucleotides, the CDR3 is TGTGCCAGCAGTTACCGGGGCAGGGGAGGGTATGGCTACACCTTC. Translating it yields CASSYRGRGGYGYTF.

The chain recombines TRBV23-1 with TRBJ2-3; 10 bases align to TRBD2. TRBV23-1 is designated an ORF whose function remains uncertain. The ends lost 1 base at V and 1 base at J; junction bases unmatched: 8. The CDR3 is 18 residues long. The CDR3 is CASSQFGVAGGCTDTQYF. The CDR3 nucleotides read TGCGCCAGCAGTCAATTTGGAGTAGCGGGGGGTTGCACAGATACGCAGTATTTT.

The chain joins TRBV4-1 to TRBJ1-2, with 8 bases identical to TRBD1. The CDR3 consists of 13 residues. CDR1 and CDR2 (germline): MGHRA, YSYEKL. Trimming cost V 2 bases and J 7 bases; bases outside gene matches: 3. The CDR3 DNA sequence: TGCGCCAGCAGCCAAACACAGGGGGGTGGCTACACCTTC. Encoded protein: CASSQTQGGGYTF.